This entry is about one TCR beta chain. There is no known antigen for this receptor. No base-level quality is on record; no much larger clone is a single base apart. Donors were healthy HIV-negative adults with no recently reported acute infections or vaccinations. Only Caucasian adults living in Nashville, Tennessee, USA were represented among the donors. CD4+ T cells were enriched by magnetic negative selection; naive cells were then positively selected on CD45RA, and the negative fraction formed the memory subset. After blood collection by leukapheresis, PBMCs were isolated using Ficoll-Histopaque density gradient centrifugation and then cryopreserved in the vapor phase of liquid nitrogen. Purity and quantity of every magnetically sorted T cell population were checked by analytical flow cytometry. Genomic DNA was isolated from every sorted fraction and measured by UV absorbance on a Nanodrop 2000c.

This record belongs to a study of shared clonotypes between healthy human individuals (dated by TCRdb to about 2020). In terms of the full investigation: Three men and a couple of women, aged 18 to 49 years, made up the cohort. For each donor, CD4 naive and CD4 memory were each run on three plates, CD8 naive on two plates, and CD8 memory on one plate. Between about 0.8 and 9 billion PBMCs per donor were obtained by leukapheresis. To increase sequencing depth and limit assay-specific biases, different laboratories used diverse techniques to prepare libraries and sequence TCR repertoires. To estimate repertoire size and how much clonotypes are shared between individuals, the study performed deep sequencing of blood TCR repertoires from five healthy adults. Broader findings and caveats from the paper: Estimated clonotype richness was generally larger for naive than for memory subsets. Sampling was restricted to blood, and TCR repertoires in tissues likely differ from the TCR repertoires found in blood. Incomplete sequencing was indicated by rarefaction of sorted-subset datasets, despite the large sequencing depth. Compared with non-shared clonotypes, the clonotypes found in all four sorted-subset donors had higher generation probabilities. Based on pairwise subsampling, the degree of clonotype sharing among donors was expected to be affected by sequencing depth. The genetic and exposure-history diversity represented was limited by the small number of donors. When a few donors were compared, the shared fraction of clonotypes was around 5% for naive CD4, roughly 3.4% for naive CD8, roughly 2.5% for memory CD4, and 0.4% for memory CD8.

Including the terminal cysteine and phenylalanine, the CDR3 comprises 13 residues. The sequence is cut down to CDR3 DNA, 39 bases in frame from base 1. Clipping removes 8 bases from V and 7 bases from J, with 6 as the unmatched junction base count. For CDR1 and CDR2, the germline V gene (reference sequence) lists GTSNPN and SVGIG. TCR CDR3 regions were amplified from genomic DNA by multiplex PCR using the deep immunoSEQ assay. Extracted genomic DNA from each cell subset was spread evenly across all wells of several immunoSEQ 96-well plates, with each plate serving as a replicate. For sorted subsets, each replicate PCR was loaded with 200 ng genomic DNA, equivalent to approximately 27,000 T cell genomes. The purified libraries were quantified using a Qubit 3.0 fluorometer, sized with a Bioanalyzer 2100, and then quantified again using the KAPA Library Quantification kit. Every immunoSEQ 96-well plate was sequenced on a dedicated single-read 150-cycle Illumina NextSeq 550 flow cell. On the authors' methods: Because only junctional sequences without quality scores were contained in the immunoSEQ output, filtering matching that applied to full-length reads could not be performed. Sequences were annotated with PyIR, a Python wrapper for IgBLAST v1.9, using IMGT germline references to assign V/J genes and CDR3. Reads were filtered out if the reads had weak V/J assignments (E-value above 1e-6), no CDR3, stop codons, out-of-frame junctions, or ambiguous translated residues. A V3J clonotype was defined by an identical inferred V gene, J gene, and CDR3 amino acid sequence. To compute the percentage overlap between repertoires, the number of shared unique clonotypes was divided by the size of the smaller repertoire. RTK rarefaction, the Chao1 estimator, and Recon v2.1 estimates of unobserved clonotypes were used to assess repertoire richness. Generation probabilities were computed with OLGA for all TCRbeta clonotypes obtained by the gDNA method from a few donors. TCRdb limited this immuneACCESS table to in-frame rearrangements with V and J called. A share of clones is missing; checked studies link under half to unresolved V genes, and the rest is unexplained. That table gives V, J and clone size, and the DNA gave D and trimming. This sample lists about a million clones; 70% to 85% were detected once. The top ten clones comprise 0.85% to 1% of the sample.

Specimen: memory CD4+ T cells from PBMCs. Reading the label with the study, this specimen's cell subset or site is: CD45RA-negative fraction. The receptor was derived from a man between 18 and 29 years old in good health. Some clones in this sample may be carry-over from other donors' samples. The chain was built from TRBV30 and TRBJ1-6; TRBD1 fits 9 bases in the junction. CDR3 loop: CAGLGTGNSPLHF. The sequence in DNA is TGTGCCGGCTTGGGGACAGGGAATTCACCCCTCCACTTT.